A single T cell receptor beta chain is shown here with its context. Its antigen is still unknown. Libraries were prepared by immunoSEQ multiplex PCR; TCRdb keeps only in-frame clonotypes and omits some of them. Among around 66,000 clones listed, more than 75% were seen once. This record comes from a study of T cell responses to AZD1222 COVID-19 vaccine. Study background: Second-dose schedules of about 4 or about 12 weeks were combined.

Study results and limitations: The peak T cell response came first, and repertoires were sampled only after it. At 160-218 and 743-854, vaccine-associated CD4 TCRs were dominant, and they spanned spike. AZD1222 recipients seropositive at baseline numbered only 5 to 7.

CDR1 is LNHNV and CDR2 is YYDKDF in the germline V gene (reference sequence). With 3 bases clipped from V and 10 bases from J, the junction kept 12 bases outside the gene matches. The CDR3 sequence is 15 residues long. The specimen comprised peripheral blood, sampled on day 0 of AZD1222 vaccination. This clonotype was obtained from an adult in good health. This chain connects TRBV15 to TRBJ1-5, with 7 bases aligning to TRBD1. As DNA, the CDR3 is TGTGCCACCAGCAGGGATCACACAGGGGCAGGCCCCCAGCATTTT. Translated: CATSRDHTGAGPQHF.